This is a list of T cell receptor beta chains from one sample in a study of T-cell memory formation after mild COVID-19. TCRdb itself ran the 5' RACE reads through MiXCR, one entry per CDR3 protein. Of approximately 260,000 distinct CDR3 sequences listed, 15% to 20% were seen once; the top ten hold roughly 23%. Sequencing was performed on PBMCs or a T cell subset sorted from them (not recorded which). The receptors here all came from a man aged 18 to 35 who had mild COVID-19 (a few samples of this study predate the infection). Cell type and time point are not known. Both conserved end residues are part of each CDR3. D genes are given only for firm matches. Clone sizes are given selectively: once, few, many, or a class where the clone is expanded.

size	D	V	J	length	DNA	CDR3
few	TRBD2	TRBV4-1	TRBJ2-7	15	TGCGCCAGCAGCCAAGGCCCAGCGGGGGGATACGAGCAGTACTTC	CASSQGPAGGYEQYF
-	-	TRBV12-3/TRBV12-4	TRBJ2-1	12	TGTGCCAGCAGTCCCCCCGAGGATGAGCAGTTCTTC	CASSPPEDEQFF
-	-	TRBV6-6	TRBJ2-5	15	TGTGCCAGCAGCATACGGGACCCCTACCAGGAGACCCAGTACTTC	CASSIRDPYQETQYF
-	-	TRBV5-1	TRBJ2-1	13	TGCGCCAGCAGCCCCCCCGGGGGCCCGGAGCAGTTCTTC	CASSPPGGPEQFF
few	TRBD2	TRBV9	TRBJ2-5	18	TGTGCCAGCAGCGTAGCTTCTCTAGCGGGGGGCCTCGGAGAGACCCAGTACTTC	CASSVASLAGGLGETQYF
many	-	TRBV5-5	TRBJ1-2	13	TGTGCCAGCAGCTTGTATACGTCCGGCGGCTACACCTTC	CASSLYTSGGYTF
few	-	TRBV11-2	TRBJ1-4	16	TGTGCCAGCAGCTTAGATCGGGGGAACGGGAGGGAAAAACTGTTTTTT	CASSLDRGNGREKLFF
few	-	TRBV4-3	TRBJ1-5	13	TGCGCCAGCAGCCAAGATACCCGGGAACCCCAGCATTTT	CASSQDTREPQHF
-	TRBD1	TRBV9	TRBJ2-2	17	TGTGCCAGCAGCGTAGGGACAGGGCGGGGGAACACCGGGGAGCTGTTTTTT	CASSVGTGRGNTGELFF
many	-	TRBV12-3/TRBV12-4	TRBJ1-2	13	TGTGCCAGCACATTGGGAGGGCCATATGGCTACACCTTC	CASTLGGPYGYTF
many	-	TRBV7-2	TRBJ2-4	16	TGTGCCAGCAGCCCGCAGGGCCTTCTAGCCAAAAACATTCAGTACTTC	CASSPQGLLAKNIQYF
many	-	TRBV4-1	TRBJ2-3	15	TGCGCCAGCAGCCCAGGAAGCCCTAGCACAGATACGCAGTATTTT	CASSPGSPSTDTQYF
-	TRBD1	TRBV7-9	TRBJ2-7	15	TGTGCCAGCAGCTCCAACGGGGACAGATCCTACGAGCAGTACTTC	CASSSNGDRSYEQYF
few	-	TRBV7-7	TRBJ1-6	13	TGTGCCAGCAGCGATCAGGGAAGGGCACCCCTCCACTTT	CASSDQGRAPLHF
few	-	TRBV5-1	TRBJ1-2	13	TGCGCCAGCAGCTTTGAGGTCGACTATGGCTACACCTTC	CASSFEVDYGYTF